This is a list of T cell receptor beta chains from one sample in a study of T-cell memory formation after mild COVID-19. TCRdb reprocessed the 5' RACE reads with MiXCR, giving one entry per CDR3 protein. Of about 310,000 distinct CDR3 sequences listed, roughly 19% were seen once; the top ten hold under 25%. The sequencing sample was made of PBMCs or a T cell subset sorted from them (not recorded which). These receptors all come from a man between 18 and 29 years old who had mild COVID-19 (a few samples of this study predate the infection). Cell type and time point are not known. CDR3s include the opening cysteine and the closing phenylalanine or tryptophan. Each record gives: J gene, D gene, V gene, clone size, CDR3 DNA, CDR3 protein. A D gene is named only where the DNA matches it firmly. A row's size may be missing; if present it is once, few, many or a size class.

>TRBJ2-4|-|TRBV25-1|-
TGTGCCAGCAGTCCCCAATGGGGACTTGTGAACATTCAGTACTTC
CASSPQWGLVNIQYF
>TRBJ2-2|-|TRBV15|few
TGTGCCACCAGCAAAGACAGCACCGGGGAGCTGTTTTTT
CATSKDSTGELFF
>TRBJ2-5|TRBD1|TRBV9|-
TGTGCCAGCAGCCCGGGACAGAAAGAGACCCAGTACTTC
CASSPGQKETQYF
>TRBJ2-3|-|TRBV9|-
TGTGCCAGCAGCCGGGGGCCCGGCGGTTCCACAGATACGCAGTATTTT
CASSRGPGGSTDTQYF
>TRBJ2-7|-|TRBV5-1|-
TGCGCCAGCAGAGTTGCAGGGGACCCCTACGAGCAGTACTTC
CASRVAGDPYEQYF
>TRBJ1-1|TRBD1|TRBV18|-
TGTGCCAGCCTTGGTCGGGACAGGGCCACTGAAGCTTTCTTT
CASLGRDRATEAFF
>TRBJ2-3|TRBD2|TRBV5-1|-
TGCGCCAGCAGCCCAGCGGGGGGGCCGGGAGACTCACGGGATACGCAGTATTTT
CASSPAGGPGDSRDTQYF
>TRBJ2-5|-|TRBV7-9|-
TGTGCCAGTAGAGGGAGGTCGGATTTAGAGACCCAGTACTTC
CASRGRSDLETQYF
>TRBJ1-3|-|TRBV5-5|-
TGTGCCAGCAGCTATGGACTTGGAAACACCATATATTTT
CASSYGLGNTIYF
>TRBJ2-5|TRBD2|TRBV20-1|few
TGCAGTGCTGTTATTACTAGCGGGGCGGGGGGGACCCAGTACTTC
CSAVITSGAGGTQYF
>TRBJ1-2|-|TRBV23-1|-
TGCGCCAGCAGTCAATCTGACGTTTGTCGCTATGGCTACACCTTC
CASSQSDVCRYGYTF
>TRBJ2-3|TRBD2|TRBV20-1|few
TGCAGTGCTAGAGATGGGCGGGGGGCCTTCACAGATACGCAGTATTTT
CSARDGRGAFTDTQYF
>TRBJ2-7|-|TRBV5-4|few
TGTGCCAGCAGCTTGCCCCGGGACGGGGCCTACGAGCAGTACTTC
CASSLPRDGAYEQYF
>TRBJ1-3|-|TRBV7-2|few
TGTGCCAGCAGCGCCCGAGCGGGCCTTGGGGGAAACACCATATATTTT
CASSARAGLGGNTIYF
>TRBJ1-2|-|TRBV4-1|-
TGCGCCAGCAGCCATGGGAGTTATGGCTACACCTTC
CASSHGSYGYTF